A single sample is the source of the 24 T cell receptor beta chains below, sequenced in a study of STAT5B mutations in CD4+ large granular lymphocyte leukemia. Clones were read by immunoSEQ multiplex PCR, and TCRdb kept only the in-frame ones, dropping some. This table holds approximately 35,000 clones, 76% found once. Sequencing was carried out using CD4+ T cells from blood buffy coats. The source is a human donor in good health.

The CDR3 nucleotides read TGTGCCAGCAGGGCCCCGCGGCAGGGGGCCGAGCAGTACTTC. Residues: CASRAPRQGAEQYF. The V and J genes are TRBV2 and TRBJ2-7; 8 bases line up with TRBD1. This CDR3 is 14 amino acids long. CDR1 SNHLY and CDR2 FYNNEI come from the germline V gene. The V segment lost 6 bases and the J segment 6 bases; nucleotides outside the gene matches: 10.

J is TRBJ1-5 and V is TRBV21-1; the table's D call, TRBD1, was not checked against the DNA. TRBV21-1 is termed a pseudogene. The CDR3 runs 16 residues. The chain's CDR3 is CASSKVWTGRNQPQHF. The CDR3 DNA sequence: TGTGCCAGCAGCAAAGTTTGGACAGGGCGCAATCAGCCCCAGCATTTT.

This clone occurred a few times. The chain carries TRBV29-1 and TRBJ1-1; D gene ambiguous. There are 13 residues in the CDR3. Germline V gene data show CDR1 as SQVTM and CDR2 as ANQGSEA. V shed 5 bases and J shed 3 bases, with 13 bases lying between them. For the CDR3, the DNA is TGCAGCGTTTCGCTCAGGCTAGACACTGAAGCTTTCTTT. Translating it yields CSVSLRLDTEAFF.

This chain uses TRBV5-6 with TRBJ2-5, with D uncertain. The CDR3 contains 15 residues. Trimming took off 3 bases at V and 2 bases at J, with 14 bases between the two ends. Germline V lookup: CDR1 SGHDT, CDR2 YYEEEE. The CDR3 DNA reads as TGTGCCAGCAGCTGGCGTGCGACCCCACAAGAGACCCAGTACTTC. Amino acids: CASSWRATPQETQYF.

J is TRBJ2-5 and V is TRBV15; perhaps D is TRBD1 or TRBD2 (6 bases each). V dropped 0 bases and J dropped 5 bases, with 16 bases sitting between them. This CDR3 has 16 amino acids. Germline V gene lookup returns CDR1 LNHNV and CDR2 YYDKDF (reference sequence). CDR3 in DNA: TGTGCCACCAGCAGAGAGGGGGGCAGGCAGGGCGAGACCCAGTACTTC. Encoded protein: CATSREGGRQGETQYF.

The V call is TRBV7-9, the J call TRBJ2-7; 12 bases align to TRBD2. Trimming removed 5 bases from V and 1 base from J; junction bases left unmatched: 9. This CDR3 has 17 amino acids. CDR1 and CDR2 (germline): SEHNR, FQNEAQ (reference sequence). The CDR3 DNA reads TGTGCCAGCAGCCGAGGGGCTGGACTAGCGGGGTCCTACGAGCAGTACTTC. This sequence encodes CASSRGAGLAGSYEQYF.

The gene calls are TRBV18 and TRBJ2-7; the match to TRBD2 covers 11 bases. V shed 3 bases and J 4 bases; nucleotides not matched to a gene: 2. The CDR3 totals 14 residues. Germline CDR1 reads KGHSH; CDR2 reads LQKENI. The CDR3 nucleotides read TGTGCCAGCTCACCGGGACTAGCGGATTACGAGCAGTACTTC. Translation: CASSPGLADYEQYF.

The V call is TRBV9, the J call TRBJ1-4; D is undetermined. Trimming cost V 4 bases and J 5 bases, with 9 bases left between them. The CDR3 runs to 13 residues. Germline loops: CDR1 SGDLS, CDR2 YYNGEE. In DNA, the CDR3 is TGTGCCAGCAGCCTGGGCGGGAATGAAAAACTGTTTTTT. It encodes CASSLGGNEKLFF.

V and J are TRBV10-3 and TRBJ2-6; TRBD1 matches at 12 bases. This CDR3 region has 17 residues. V was pared by 10 bases and J by 2 bases, with 9 bases of the junction left unmatched. Germline loops: CDR1 ENHRY, CDR2 SYGVKD. The CDR3 region is CATNSGQGAAGANVLTF. For the CDR3, the DNA is TGTGCCACCAACTCGGGACAGGGGGCTGCTGGGGCCAACGTCCTGACTTTC.

The chain carries TRBV5-8 and TRBJ2-7, with 11 bases that match TRBD1. Trimming took 4 bases from V and 5 from J; bases not matched to a gene: 5. The germline V gene has CDR1 SGHTS and CDR2 YDEGEE. This CDR3 comprises 14 residues. CDR3 residues: CASSKDRGLDEQYF. The CDR3 nucleotides read TGTGCCAGCAGCAAGGACAGGGGGCTAGACGAGCAGTACTTC.

The count of this clone is one. This chain connects TRBV7-3 to TRBJ2-3; 7 nucleotides line up with TRBD1. With V trimmed by 6 bases and J by 5 bases, 11 bases remained unmatched. The CDR3 length is 15 residues. Germline CDR1 and CDR2: SGHTA and FQGTGA. The CDR3 DNA is TGTGCCAGCAGTCCGACAGGGAATGTAGGAGATACGCAGTATTTT. Its protein product is CASSPTGNVGDTQYF.

This clone was detected only a few times. The V gene is TRBV5-6, the J gene TRBJ2-7; possible D gene TRBD2, 5 bases. The germline CDR1 and CDR2 sequences are SGHDT and YYEEEE. The CDR3 consists of 11 residues. The V gene lost 1 base and the J gene lost 7 bases, with 6 bases spanning the gap. The CDR3 is CASSLSGEQYF. CDR3 in DNA: TGTGCCAGCAGCTTGTCGGGGGAGCAGTACTTC. Combining the CDR3 with reference TRBV5-6 and TRBJ2-7 gives the whole variable domain DAGVTQSPTHLIKTRGQQVTLRCSPKSGHDTVSWYQQALGQGPQFIFQYYEEEERQRGNFPDRFSGHQFPNYSSELNVNALLLGDSALYLCASSLSGEQYFGPGTRLTVT.

This clone was recorded once. The chain employs TRBV19 and TRBJ2-7; the match to TRBD1 covers 8 bases. The CDR3 has 17 residues. V lost 4 bases and J lost 1; bases outside the gene matches: 12. From germline, CDR1 is LNHDA and CDR2 SQIVND (reference sequence). CDR3 in amino acids: CASSRSFWDRTSYEQYF. The CDR3 DNA reads as TGTGCCAGTAGTAGGAGTTTTTGGGACAGGACGTCCTACGAGCAGTACTTC. Looking up the rest from reference TRBV19 and TRBJ2-7 gives the full variable domain: DGGITQSPKYLFRKEGQNVTLSCEQNLNHDAMYWYRQDPGQGLRLIYYSQIVNDFQKGDIAEGYSVSREKKESFPLTVTSAQKNPTAFYLCASSRSFWDRTSYEQYFGPGTRLTVT.

V usage is TRBV11-3 and J usage is TRBJ2-7; 7 bases align to TRBD2. J was trimmed by 2 bases and V by 2 bases; bases with no gene match: 3. Germline V gene sequence: CDR1 SGHNT, CDR2 YENEEA. The CDR3 consists of 14 residues. This chain's CDR3 is CASSLRAGAYEQYF. The CDR3 DNA reads as TGTGCCAGCAGCTTACGGGCGGGGGCCTACGAGCAGTACTTC.

This sequence joins TRBV25-1 and TRBJ1-1, with TRBD1 matching 12 bases. J gave up 0 bases and V 3 bases, and 8 bases lay outside the gene matches. The CDR3 runs to 18 residues. Germline V lookup: CDR1 MGHDK, CDR2 SYGVNS. This CDR3 reads CASSDVRDRGLMNTEAFF. CDR3 sequence (DNA): TGTGCCAGCAGTGATGTCAGGGACAGGGGGCTCATGAACACTGAAGCTTTCTTT.

The rearrangement joins TRBV15 to TRBJ2-1; maybe TRBD1 (6 bases). V was pared by 2 bases and J by 8 bases, with 16 bases between. The CDR3 loop spans 15 amino acids. Germline V gene data show CDR1 as LNHNV and CDR2 as YYDKDF (reference sequence). The CDR3 DNA follows: TGTGCCACCAGCAGATCGACAGGAAAGAGGGATGAGCAGTTCTTC. Translating gives CATSRSTGKRDEQFF.

V is TRBV2 and J is TRBJ1-5, with TRBD1 identical over 7 bases. The ends lost 3 bases at V and 4 bases at J; junction bases unmatched: 3. The CDR3 totals 14 residues. CDR1 and CDR2 from the germline V gene are SNHLY and FYNNEI. The CDR3 nucleotides read TGTGCCAGCAGTGAGGGACAGCGAAATCAGCCCCAGCATTTT. Translating gives CASSEGQRNQPQHF.

The chain is built from TRBV2 and TRBJ2-3, with D unclear. The CDR3 has 16 residues. Deletions cut 1 base from V and 2 bases from J, with 13 bases between. Germline V gene lookup returns CDR1 SNHLY and CDR2 FYNNEI. The CDR3 reads CASSEELLGNTDTQYF. The DNA of the CDR3 is TGTGCCAGCAGTGAAGAGCTACTTGGAAACACAGATACGCAGTATTTT.

The V call is TRBV5-5, the J call TRBJ2-7; D gene unclear. CDR3 size: 12 residues. The V and J ends lost 4 bases and 3 bases respectively, with 8 bases between them. Germline V gene sequence: CDR1 SGHKS, CDR2 YYEKEE (reference sequence). CDR3 protein: CASSLDVYEQYF. CDR3 coding DNA: TGTGCCAGCAGCCTGGACGTCTACGAGCAGTACTTC.

The V gene is TRBV5-5, the J gene TRBJ2-7, with a tentative D call TRBD1 (6 bases). Germline CDR1 SGHKS, CDR2 YYEKEE (reference sequence). There are 14 residues in the CDR3. V was shortened by 3 bases and J by 3 bases, with 13 bases between the two germline ends. CDR3 in DNA: TGTGCCAGCAGCTATGGGGGACAACTCTACGAGCAGTACTTC. The encoded protein is CASSYGGQLYEQYF.

The CDR3 DNA follows: TGTGCCAGCAGCCCTGCTCCCGGGACTAGCGGGAGTGTCACCGGGGAGCTGTTTTTT. Encoded protein: CASSPAPGTSGSVTGELFF. The J gene is TRBJ2-2, the V gene TRBV13, with 14 bases matching TRBD2. V was pared by 5 bases and J by 4 bases, with 12 bases of the junction left unmatched. This CDR3 contains 19 residues. Germline loops: CDR1 PRHDT, CDR2 FYEKMQ (reference sequence). The full variable domain, with the rest looked up from reference TRBV13 and TRBJ2-2, is AAGVIQSPRHLIKEKRETATLKCYPIPRHDTVYWYQQGPGQDPQFLISFYEKMQSDKGSIPDRFSAQQFSDYHSELNMSSLELGDSALYFCASSPAPGTSGSVTGELFFGEGSRLTVL.

The J gene is TRBJ2-7, the V gene TRBV11-2; 7 bases agree with TRBD1. Germline V gene lookup returns CDR1 SGHAT and CDR2 FQNNGV. With 5 bases clipped from V and 0 bases from J, the junction kept 16 bases outside the gene matches. This CDR3 is 18 amino acids long. CDR3 sequence reads: CASSPTNRDRISSYEQYF. The CDR3 DNA reads TGTGCCAGCAGCCCAACCAATCGGGACAGAATCTCCTCCTACGAGCAGTACTTC.

The CDR3 sequence: CATSIPSLAKNIQYF. The CDR3 DNA reads as TGTGCCACCAGCATACCATCACTAGCCAAAAACATTCAGTACTTC. The chain is built from TRBV15 and TRBJ2-4; D not certain. The length of the CDR3 is 15 residues. V gave up 4 bases and J gave up 0 bases, with 10 bases separating them. Per germline, CDR1 LNHNV and CDR2 YYDKDF (reference sequence).

The J gene is TRBJ2-1, the V gene TRBV27; D gene ambiguous. Trimming took 6 bases from V and 6 from J, leaving 15 bases between them. The CDR3 contains 14 residues. Germline CDR1 MNHEY, CDR2 SMNVEV (reference sequence). The CDR3 DNA follows: TGTGCCAGCAGCTCATCCGACCAGCGCAATGAGCAGTTCTTC. Encoded protein: CASSSSDQRNEQFF.